This T cell receptor (beta chain) was documented in a study of blood T cell repertoires in COVID-19. Study information: COVID-19 samples collected from the United States, Italy and Spain covered acute and convalescent phases. The cDNA or gDNA used as material had been derived from T cells, B-cell-depleted T cells, or PBMCs.

J lost 2 bases, V lost 6 bases, and 9 bases had no gene match. Germline values: CDR1 MDHEN, CDR2 SYDVKM. This CDR3 has 15 residues. In the authors' workflow: Using reference gene primer amplification, nucleated cell counts were estimated. Profiling relied on immunoSEQ multiplex PCR, and the TCRdb table lists in-frame clones only, not all of them. Clone size and the V and J calls come from that table; the DNA yielded D and trimming. The sample records more than 95,000 clones, roughly 87% being singletons. Sample: peripheral blood. The TCR originated in a human donor in a cohort sampled during active COVID-19. The J gene is TRBJ2-7, the V gene TRBV28; 8 bases agree with TRBD1. The CDR3 sequence is CASRSDRGPPYEQYF. CDR3 in DNA: TGTGCCAGCAGAAGCGACAGGGGCCCCCCCTACGAGCAGTACTTC.